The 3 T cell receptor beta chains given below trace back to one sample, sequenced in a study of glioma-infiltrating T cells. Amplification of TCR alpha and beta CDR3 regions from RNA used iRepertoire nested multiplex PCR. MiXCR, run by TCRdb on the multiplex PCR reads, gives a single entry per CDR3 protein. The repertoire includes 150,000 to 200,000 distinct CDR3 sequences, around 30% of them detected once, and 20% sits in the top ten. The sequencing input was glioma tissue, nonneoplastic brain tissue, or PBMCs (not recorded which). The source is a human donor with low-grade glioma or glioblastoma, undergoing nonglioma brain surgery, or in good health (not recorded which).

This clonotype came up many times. The CDR3 spells CASSFGVTFQETQYF. The CDR3 nucleotides are TGTGCCAGCAGCTTCGGGGTTACCTTTCAAGAGACCCAGTACTTC. The rearrangement joins TRBV7-2 to TRBJ2-5; possibly TRBD2 for D (5 bases). The germline V gene has CDR1 SGHTA and CDR2 FQGNSA. The V end lost 3 bases, the J end lost 2 bases, and 13 bases lay between the germline ends. The CDR3 sequence is 15 residues long. The variable domain in full, completed from reference TRBV7-2 and TRBJ2-5, reads GAGVSQSPSNKVTEKGKDVELRCDPISGHTALYWYRQSLGQGLEFLIYFQGNSAPDKSGLPSDRFSAERTGGSVSTLTIQRTQQEDSAVYLCASSFGVTFQETQYFGPGTRLLVL.

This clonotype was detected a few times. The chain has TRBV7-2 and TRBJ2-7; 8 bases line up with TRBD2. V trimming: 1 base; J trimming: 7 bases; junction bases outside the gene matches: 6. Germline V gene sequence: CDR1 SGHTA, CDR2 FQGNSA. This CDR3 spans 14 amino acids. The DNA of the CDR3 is TGTGCCAGCAGCTTAGTTCCTAGCGGGCTAGAGCAGTACTTC. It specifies CASSLVPSGLEQYF.

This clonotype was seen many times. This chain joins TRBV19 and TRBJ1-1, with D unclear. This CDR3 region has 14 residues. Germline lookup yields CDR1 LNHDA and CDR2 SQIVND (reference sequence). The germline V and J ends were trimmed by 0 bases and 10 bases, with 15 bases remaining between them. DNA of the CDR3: TGTGCCAGTAGTATAGAGTCTTCCTCCCTGGTAGCTTTCTTT. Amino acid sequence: CASSIESSSLVAFF.